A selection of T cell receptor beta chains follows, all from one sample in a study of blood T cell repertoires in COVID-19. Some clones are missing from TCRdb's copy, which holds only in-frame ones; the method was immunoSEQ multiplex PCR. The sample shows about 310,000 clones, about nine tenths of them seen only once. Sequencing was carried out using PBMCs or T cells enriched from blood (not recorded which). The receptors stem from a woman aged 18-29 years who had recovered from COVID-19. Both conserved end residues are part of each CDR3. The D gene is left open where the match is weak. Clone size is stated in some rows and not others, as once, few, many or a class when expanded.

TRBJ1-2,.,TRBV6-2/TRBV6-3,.,TGTGCCAGCAGTCCATTTCTCAGGATCCCTAACTATGGCTACACCTTC,CASSPFLRIPNYGYTF
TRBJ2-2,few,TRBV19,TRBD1,TGTGCCAGTAGTATGGATCGGGCAGGGGGCACCGGGGAGCTGTTTTTT,CASSMDRAGGTGELFF
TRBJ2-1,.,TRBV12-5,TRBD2,TGTGCTAGTGGTTCCCCGGGACTAGCGGGAGGGCAATCAGGAATGAATGAGCAGTTCTTC,CASGSPGLAGGQSGMNEQFF
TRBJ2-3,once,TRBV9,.,TGTGCCAGCAGCGGGCAAGGGGATTCGACCAAAGATACGCAGTATTTT,CASSGQGDSTKDTQYF
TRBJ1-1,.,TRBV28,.,TGTGCCAGCAGTTACCTCGGGGTCGGGACTGAAGCTTTCTTT,CASSYLGVGTEAFF
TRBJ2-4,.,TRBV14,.,TGTGCCAGCAGCCAAGATCCTGGACAGTCGAAAAACATTCAGTACTTC,CASSQDPGQSKNIQYF
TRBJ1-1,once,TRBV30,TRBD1,TGTGCCTGGAGGTTAACCGGGACAGCGACTGAAGCTTTCTTT,CAWRLTGTATEAFF
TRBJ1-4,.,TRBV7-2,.,TGTGCCAGCAGCTTAGGCGGCACCCTTGGGGAAAAACTGTTTTTT,CASSLGGTLGEKLFF
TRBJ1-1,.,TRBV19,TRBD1,TGTGCCAGTAGTATAGATCCTTACCGCGGGACAGACTTTGGCCTCTCAGGGGCTTTCTTT,CASSIDPYRGTDFGLSGAFF
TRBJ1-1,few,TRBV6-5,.,TGTGCCAGCAGTTACGGTCGGGGGAGGAACACTGAAGCTTTCTTT,CASSYGRGRNTEAFF
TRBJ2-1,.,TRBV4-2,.,TGTGCCAGCAGCCGAGGTCCCCCGGTAAACGACCCTACTTACAATGAGCAGTTCTTC,CASSRGPPVNDPTYNEQFF
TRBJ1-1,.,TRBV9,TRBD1,TGTGCCAGCAGCGCCGTGACAGGGGGCACGAACACTGAAGCTTTCTTT,CASSAVTGGTNTEAFF
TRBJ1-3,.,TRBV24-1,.,TGTGCCACCAGTGATTTGAGACAGGGAAACACCATATATTTT,CATSDLRQGNTIYF
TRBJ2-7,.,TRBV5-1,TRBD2,TGCGCCAGCAGCGACCCTAGCGGGGATTTCTACGAGCAGTACTTC,CASSDPSGDFYEQYF
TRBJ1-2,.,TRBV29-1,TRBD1,TGCAGCGTCGGGACAGGGGGGTTAACAGCTAACTATGGCTACACCTTC,CSVGTGGLTANYGYTF
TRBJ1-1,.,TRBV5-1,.,TGCGCCAGCAGCTCGGGATTACGGACCTCTTTGGGCACTGAAGCTTTCTTT,CASSSGLRTSLGTEAFF
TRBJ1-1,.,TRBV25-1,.,TGTGCCAGCAGTGAAGATGGGACTGTGAACACTGAAGCTTTCTTT,CASSEDGTVNTEAFF
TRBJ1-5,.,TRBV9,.,TGTGCCAGCAGCGCCCCCCAGACTTCCATTCCGAATAGCAATCAGCCCCAGCATTTT,CASSAPQTSIPNSNQPQHF
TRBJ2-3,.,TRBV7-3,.,TGTGCCAGCAGCTTAGGGGCAGCATCAGATACGCAGTATTTT,CASSLGAASDTQYF
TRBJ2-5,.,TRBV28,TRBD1,TGTGCCAGCAGTTTGACAGGGAATCAAGAGACCCAGTACTTC,CASSLTGNQETQYF
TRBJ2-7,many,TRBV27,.,TGTGCCAGCAGCCCCCTAGGGGGGGGATACTCCTACGAGCAGTACTTC,CASSPLGGGYSYEQYF
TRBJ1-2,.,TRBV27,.,TGTGCCAGCAGTTTTGGTCCGGCGGGGGATGAGTATGGCTACACCTTC,CASSFGPAGDEYGYTF
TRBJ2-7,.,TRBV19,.,TGTGCCAGTAGTATAGATGGAGGGAACGAGCAGTACTTC,CASSIDGGNEQYF
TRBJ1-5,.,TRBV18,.,TGTGCCAGCTCACCTTGGATGGGCCACAATCAGCCCCAGCATTTT,CASSPWMGHNQPQHF
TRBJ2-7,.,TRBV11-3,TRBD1,TGTGCCAGCAGCTCTGGACAGGGGGGAGAGCAGTACTTC,CASSSGQGGEQYF
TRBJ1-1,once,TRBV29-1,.,TGCAGCGTTGAAGTTGGGGCGAACACTGAAGCTTTCTTT,CSVEVGANTEAFF
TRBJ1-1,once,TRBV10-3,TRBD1,TGTGCCATCAGTGAGACACAGGGGAAAAGCACTGAAGCTTTCTTT,CAISETQGKSTEAFF
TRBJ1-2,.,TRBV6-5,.,TGTGCCAGCAGACTGCAACAGGGAGATGGCTACACCTTC,CASRLQQGDGYTF
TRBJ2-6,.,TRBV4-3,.,TGCGCCAGCAGCCAAGTATCCTTCAGGGGGGCTGGGGCCAACGTCCTGACTTTC,CASSQVSFRGAGANVLTF
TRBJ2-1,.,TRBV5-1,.,TGCGCCAGCAGCCACCTAGGAGCGGAGAACAATGAGCAGTTCTTC,CASSHLGAENNEQFF
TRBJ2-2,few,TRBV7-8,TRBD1,TGTGCCAGCAGCCCCCGTAGGACAGGGGGGAAAGGGGACGGGGAGCTGTTTTTT,CASSPRRTGGKGDGELFF
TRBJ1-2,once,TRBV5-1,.,TGCGCCAGCAGCCCTACTAGTCCGGCTAACTATGGCTACACCTTC,CASSPTSPANYGYTF
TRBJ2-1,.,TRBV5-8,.,TGTGCCAGCAGCTTGTTTTGGGGGCAGGATGAGCAGTTCTTC,CASSLFWGQDEQFF
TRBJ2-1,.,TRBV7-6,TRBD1,TGTGCCAGCAGCTCGATACCGGGACAGGGATACAATGAGCAGTTCTTC,CASSSIPGQGYNEQFF
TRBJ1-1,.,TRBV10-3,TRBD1,TGTGCCATCAGTTCGACAGGGGTGGACACTGAAGCTTTCTTT,CAISSTGVDTEAFF
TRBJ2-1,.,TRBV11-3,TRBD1,TGTGCCAGCAGCTTAATACCAGGGGGCAAACAGTTCTTC,CASSLIPGGKQFF
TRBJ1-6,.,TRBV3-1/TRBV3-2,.,TGTGCCAGCAGCCGCGGGGGGACGGACTATAATTCACCCCTCCACTTT,CASSRGGTDYNSPLHF
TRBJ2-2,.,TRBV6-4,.,TGTGCCAGCAGAACTAGCAGTTGGGCCGGGGAGCTGTTTTTT,CASRTSSWAGELFF
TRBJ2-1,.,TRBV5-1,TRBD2,TGCGCCAGCAGCGATACTAGCGGGAGCTCCTACAATGAGCAGTTCTTC,CASSDTSGSSYNEQFF
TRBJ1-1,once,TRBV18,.,TGTGCCAGCTCACCGTCCCAGGGAATTTTAACTGAAGCTTTCTTT,CASSPSQGILTEAFF
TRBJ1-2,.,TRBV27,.,TGTGCCAGCAGTGCCCACACAGCCCCTGTCTATGGCTACACCTTC,CASSAHTAPVYGYTF
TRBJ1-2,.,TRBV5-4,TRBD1,TGTGCCAGCAGCTCCGACAGGGGGCGCCTGCCTGGCTACACCTTC,CASSSDRGRLPGYTF
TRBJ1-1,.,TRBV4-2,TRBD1,TGTGCCAGCAGCCAACCGGGACAGGGGACAGGTGCTTTCTTT,CASSQPGQGTGAFF
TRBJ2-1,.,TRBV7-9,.,TGTGCCAGCAGCTTAGACTCATACAATGAGCAGTTCTTC,CASSLDSYNEQFF
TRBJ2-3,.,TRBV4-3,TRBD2,TGCGCCAGCAGCCAAGAAAGGACTAGCGGCACAGATACGCAGTATTTT,CASSQERTSGTDTQYF
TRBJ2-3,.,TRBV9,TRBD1,TGTGCCAGCAGCGACACAGGGGTTTCGGCCGATACGCAGTATTTT,CASSDTGVSADTQYF
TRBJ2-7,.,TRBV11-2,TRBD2,TGTGCCAGCAGCTTAGGGGGACTAGCGATTTACGAGCAGTACTTC,CASSLGGLAIYEQYF
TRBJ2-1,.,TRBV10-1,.,TGCGCCAGCAGTGAGTCCTCACTAGCCAGTGAGCAGTTCTTC,CASSESSLASEQFF
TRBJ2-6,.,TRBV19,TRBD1,TGTGCCAGTAGTTTTCTTGACAGGGCTGGGGCCAACGTCCTGACTTTC,CASSFLDRAGANVLTF
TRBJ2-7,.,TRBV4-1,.,TGCGCCAGCAGCCAAAGAGAAGGGGGTTACGAGCAGTACTTC,CASSQREGGYEQYF
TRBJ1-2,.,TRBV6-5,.,TGTGCCAGCAGTTACCAAGGGGCCCCTGGCTACACCTTC,CASSYQGAPGYTF